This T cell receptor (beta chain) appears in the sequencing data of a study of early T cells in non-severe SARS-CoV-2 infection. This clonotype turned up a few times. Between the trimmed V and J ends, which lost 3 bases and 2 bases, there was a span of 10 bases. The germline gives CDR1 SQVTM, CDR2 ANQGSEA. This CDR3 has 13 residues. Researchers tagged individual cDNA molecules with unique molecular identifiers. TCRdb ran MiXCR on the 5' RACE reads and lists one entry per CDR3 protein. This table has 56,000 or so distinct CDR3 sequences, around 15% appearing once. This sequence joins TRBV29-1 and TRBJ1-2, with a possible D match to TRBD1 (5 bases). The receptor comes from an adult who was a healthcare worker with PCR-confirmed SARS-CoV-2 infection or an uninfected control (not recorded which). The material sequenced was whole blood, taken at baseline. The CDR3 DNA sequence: TGCAGCGTTGACGGCAGGGAGAACTATGGCTACACCTTC. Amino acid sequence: CSVDGRENYGYTF.